This paragraph reports one T cell receptor (beta chain). The antigen is not known. The PCR employed 60 Vbeta primers together with 13 Jbeta primers. TCRdb's table, derived via immunoSEQ multiplex PCR, lists solely in-frame clones and lacks some. The table has approximately 140,000 clones, roughly 72% seen once. Germline V gene lookup returns CDR1 MRHNA and CDR2 SNTAGT. The trim removed 5 bases at V and 5 bases at J, leaving 2 bases unmatched. The CDR3 extends over 13 amino acids. This entry belongs to a study of cytomegalovirus exposure and HLA in healthy donors. About the study: When 398 donors were genotyped, approximately 81% of them were found to fall in the Caucasian-associated ancestry cluster.

General study points: A later analysis appeared to link common viral pathogens to several of the most significant clusters. Most TCR sequences were uncommon, yet certain public TCRs appeared in many donors. Presence/absence analyses rested on an assumption that sequencing depth was roughly uniform across donors.

Sequencing was performed on PBMCs. The V gene is TRBV6-4, the J gene TRBJ2-5; 10 nucleotides line up with TRBD1. The TCR comes from a man aged 35 to 55 in good health and CMV-seronegative. The CDR3 DNA follows: TGTGCCAGCAGTCGGGACAGGGGTGAGACCCAGTACTTC. Protein sequence: CASSRDRGETQYF.